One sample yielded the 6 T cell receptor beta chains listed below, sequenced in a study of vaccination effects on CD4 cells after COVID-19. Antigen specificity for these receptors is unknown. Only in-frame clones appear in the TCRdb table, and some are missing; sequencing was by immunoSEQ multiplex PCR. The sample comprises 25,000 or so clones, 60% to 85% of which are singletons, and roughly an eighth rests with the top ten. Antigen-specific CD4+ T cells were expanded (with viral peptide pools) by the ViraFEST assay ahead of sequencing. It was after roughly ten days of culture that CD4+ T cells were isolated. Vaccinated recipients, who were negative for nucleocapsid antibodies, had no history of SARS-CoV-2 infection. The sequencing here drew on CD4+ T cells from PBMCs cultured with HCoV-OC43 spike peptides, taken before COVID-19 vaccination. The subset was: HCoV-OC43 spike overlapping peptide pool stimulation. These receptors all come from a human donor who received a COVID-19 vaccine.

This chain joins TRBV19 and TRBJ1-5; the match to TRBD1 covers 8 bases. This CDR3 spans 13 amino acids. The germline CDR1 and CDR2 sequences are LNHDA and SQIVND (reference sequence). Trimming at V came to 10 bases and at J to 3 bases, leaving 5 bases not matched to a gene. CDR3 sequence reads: CATQDRDNQPQHF. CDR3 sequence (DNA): TGTGCCACCCAGGACAGGGACAATCAGCCCCAGCATTTT.

The CDR3 is CASSSFRTLNNEQFF. In DNA form, the CDR3 reads TGTGCCAGCAGCTCCTTCAGGACGCTAAACAATGAGCAGTTCTTC. V usage is TRBV7-2 and J usage is TRBJ2-1; D gene ambiguous. The germline V and J ends were trimmed by 4 bases and 5 bases, with 15 bases remaining between them. CDR3 length: 15 residues. Germline-derived CDR1 and CDR2 are SGHTA and FQGNSA.

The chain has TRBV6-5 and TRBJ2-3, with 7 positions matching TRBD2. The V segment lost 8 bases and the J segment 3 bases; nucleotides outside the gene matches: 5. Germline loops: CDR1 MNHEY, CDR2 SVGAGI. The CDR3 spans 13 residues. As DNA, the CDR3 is TGTGCCAGCCGGCGGGGGTCGACAGATACGCAGTATTTT. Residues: CASRRGSTDTQYF.

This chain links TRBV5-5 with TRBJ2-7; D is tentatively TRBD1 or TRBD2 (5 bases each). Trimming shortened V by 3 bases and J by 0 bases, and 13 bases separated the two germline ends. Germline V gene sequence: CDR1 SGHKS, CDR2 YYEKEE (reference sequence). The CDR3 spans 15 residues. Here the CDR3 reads CASSSMTGTSYEQYF. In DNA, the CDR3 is TGTGCCAGCAGCTCCATGACCGGGACCTCCTACGAGCAGTACTTC.

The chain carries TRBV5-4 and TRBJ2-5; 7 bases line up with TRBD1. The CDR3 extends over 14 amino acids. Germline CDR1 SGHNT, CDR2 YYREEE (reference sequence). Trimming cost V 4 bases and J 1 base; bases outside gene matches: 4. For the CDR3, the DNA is TGTGCCAGCAGCCCGACAGGGACCCAAGAGACCCAGTACTTC. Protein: CASSPTGTQETQYF.

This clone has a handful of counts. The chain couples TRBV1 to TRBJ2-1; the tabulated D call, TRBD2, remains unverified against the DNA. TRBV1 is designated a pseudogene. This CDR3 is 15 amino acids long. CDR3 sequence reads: CTSSQGLAKLDEQFF. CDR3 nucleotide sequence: TGCACCAGCAGCCAGGGACTAGCGAAATTAGATGAGCAGTTCTTC.